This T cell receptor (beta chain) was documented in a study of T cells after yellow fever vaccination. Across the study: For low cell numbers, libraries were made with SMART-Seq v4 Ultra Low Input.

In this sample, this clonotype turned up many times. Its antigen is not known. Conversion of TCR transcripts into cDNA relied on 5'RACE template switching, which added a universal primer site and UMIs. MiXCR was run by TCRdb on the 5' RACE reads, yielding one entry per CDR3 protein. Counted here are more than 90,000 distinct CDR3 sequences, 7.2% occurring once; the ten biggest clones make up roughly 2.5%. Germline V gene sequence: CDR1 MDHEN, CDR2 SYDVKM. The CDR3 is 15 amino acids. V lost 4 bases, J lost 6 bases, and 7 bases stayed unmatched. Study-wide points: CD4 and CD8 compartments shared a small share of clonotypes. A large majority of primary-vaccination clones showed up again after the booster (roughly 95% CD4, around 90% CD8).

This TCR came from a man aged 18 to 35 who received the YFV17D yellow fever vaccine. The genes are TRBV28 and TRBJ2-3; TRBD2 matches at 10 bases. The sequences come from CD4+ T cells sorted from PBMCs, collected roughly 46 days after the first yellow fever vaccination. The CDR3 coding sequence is TGTGCCAGCAGTTGGCTCGGGACTAGCGCGGATACGCAGTATTTT. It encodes CASSWLGTSADTQYF.